These 23 T cell receptor beta chains were sequenced from one sample in a study of shared clonotypes between healthy human individuals. TCRdb's copy holds only in-frame clones and misses some; the assay was immunoSEQ multiplex PCR. The sample holds a few million clones; approximately 96% are singletons and the top ten take approximately 0.13%. Sequences were obtained from naive CD4+ T cells sorted from blood. Subset defined: CD45RA+ positively selected. The receptors shown here come from a man in his late teens or twenties in good health.

This chain joins TRBV6-5 and TRBJ2-5, with 7 bases that match TRBD2. J lost 7 bases, V lost 7 bases, and 9 bases had no gene match. The CDR3 contains 13 residues. Germline-derived CDR1 and CDR2 are MNHEY and SVGAGI. The CDR3, as DNA: TGTGCCAGCAATAAAGCGGGAATGGGGACCCAGTACTTC. Translated, it gives CASNKAGMGTQYF.

CDR3 nucleotides: TGTGCCAGCAGTAGAACAGGGGGTACCTATAATTCACCCCTCCACTTT. This translates into CASSRTGGTYNSPLHF. The chain employs TRBV28 and TRBJ1-6, with 8 bases identical to TRBD1. Germline lookup yields CDR1 MDHEN and CDR2 SYDVKM. The ends lost 5 bases at V and 2 bases at J; junction bases unmatched: 5. The CDR3 spans 16 residues.

V usage is TRBV6-1 and J usage is TRBJ1-5, with 7 bases matching TRBD1. Germline CDR1 MNHNS, CDR2 SASEGT. Trimming at V came to 7 bases and at J to 3 bases, leaving 6 bases not matched to a gene. The CDR3 length is 14 residues. The CDR3 sequence: CASTNRGVNQPQHF. The CDR3 DNA follows: TGTGCCAGCACTAACAGGGGTGTCAATCAGCCCCAGCATTTT.

This chain joins TRBV19 and TRBJ1-5; TRBD1 aligns across 9 bases. This CDR3 region has 14 residues. In germline, CDR1 is LNHDA, CDR2 SQIVND (reference sequence). J gave up 13 bases and V 3 bases, and 10 bases lay outside the gene matches. The CDR3 loop reads CASSIRDRVDPQHF. Written as DNA, the CDR3 is TGTGCCAGTAGTATCCGGGACAGGGTGGACCCTCAGCATTTT.

The chain has TRBV5-5 and TRBJ1-2; D is undetermined. Trimming removed 6 bases at V and 5 bases at J, with 14 bases between. The length of the CDR3 is 13 residues. Germline V gene data show CDR1 as SGHKS and CDR2 as YYEKEE (reference sequence). The CDR3 loop reads CASTLAEKYGYTF. CDR3 nucleotide sequence: TGTGCCAGCACCCTCGCAGAGAAGTATGGCTACACCTTC.

CDR3 sequence reads: CASSHPRGISSGNTIYF. In DNA, the CDR3 is TGCGCCAGCAGCCACCCCAGGGGGATTAGCTCTGGAAACACCATATATTTT. The chain has TRBV4-1 and TRBJ1-3; 7 positions match TRBD1. The CDR3 spans 17 residues. Germline CDR1 is MGHRA and CDR2 is YSYEKL. Trimming took 3 bases from V and 0 from J; bases not matched to a gene: 8.

This chain uses TRBV6-5 with TRBJ2-5; D gene ambiguous. CDR1 is MNHEY, CDR2 SVGAGI, per germline. The CDR3 totals 11 residues. V was clipped by 6 bases and J by 7 bases, with 9 bases between them. The DNA for the CDR3 is TGTGCCAGCAGCCGTGAAGGGACCCAGTACTTC. It yields the protein CASSREGTQYF.

J is TRBJ2-7 and V is TRBV6-5; unclear D gene. V lost 5 bases and J 0 bases, leaving 11 bases between the germline ends. The CDR3 runs to 14 residues. The germline gives CDR1 MNHEY, CDR2 SVGAGI. The CDR3 sequence: CASSLTQSSYEQYF. For the CDR3, the DNA is TGTGCCAGCAGTCTAACACAAAGCTCCTACGAGCAGTACTTC.

CDR3 amino acids: CASSKTSGGAHEQYF. CDR3 bases: TGTGCCAGCAGTAAAACTAGCGGGGGGGCCCACGAGCAGTACTTC. The chain uses TRBV6-1 and TRBJ2-7, with TRBD2 identical over 13 bases. The CDR3 contains 15 residues. The germline V gene encodes CDR1 MNHNS and CDR2 SASEGT. V was pared by 5 bases and J by 5 bases, with 6 bases of the junction left unmatched.

This chain uses TRBV12-5 with TRBJ2-1; D is unresolved. The V gene's germline CDR1 is LGHNT and CDR2 FRNRAP. V was cut by 0 bases and J by 10 bases, with 4 bases left in between. This CDR3 is built from 11 residues. In nucleotides, the CDR3 is TGTGCTAGTGGTTTGGTTCGGGAGCAGTTCTTC. This codes for CASGLVREQFF.

V usage is TRBV2 and J usage is TRBJ1-4, with D possibly being TRBD1 (5 bases). Germline-derived CDR1 and CDR2 are SNHLY and FYNNEI. This CDR3 has 14 amino acids. Between the trimmed V and J ends, which lost 7 bases and 4 bases, there was a span of 13 bases. The CDR3 reads CASNRDGSNEKLFF. DNA of the CDR3: TGTGCCAGCAATAGGGACGGGAGTAATGAAAAACTGTTTTTT.

On this clone itself: Because the CDR3's place on the DNA is in doubt, the DNA is left out and the CDR3 is given as listed by TCRdb. The V call is TRBV6-6, the J call TRBJ1-1. The CDR3 is made up of 16 amino acids, end residues included. Germline V gene sequence: CDR1 MNHNY, CDR2 SVGAGI (reference sequence). The CDR3 here is CASSFGQGGMNTEAFF.

The chain links TRBV19 to TRBJ2-1; TRBD1 is a possible D gene (5 bases). The V end was cut by 2 bases, the J end by 7 bases, with 12 bases between. Germline values: CDR1 LNHDA, CDR2 SQIVND (reference sequence). This CDR3 is 14 amino acids long. The CDR3 loop reads CASSIQGLWNEQFF. CDR3 bases: TGTGCCAGTAGTATACAGGGCCTATGGAATGAGCAGTTCTTC.

The V and J genes are TRBV14 and TRBJ2-2; D unresolved. Trimming stripped 0 bases from V and 5 bases from J, with 4 bases between. The CDR3 is 13 amino acids. Germline-derived CDR1 and CDR2 are SGHDN and FVKESK. DNA of the CDR3: TGTGCCAGCAGCCAAGATTTGACCGGGGAGCTGTTTTTT. Its protein product is CASSQDLTGELFF.

The sample holds one count of this clone. The chain recombines TRBV5-1 with TRBJ2-7; 9 bases agree with TRBD2. With 0 bases clipped from V and 0 bases from J, the junction kept 1 base outside the gene matches. Germline CDR1 reads SGHRS; CDR2 reads YFSETQ. The CDR3 runs 15 residues. CDR3 DNA: TGCGCCAGCAGCTTGGCTAGCGGGGACTCCTACGAGCAGTACTTC. Residues: CASSLASGDSYEQYF.

V usage is TRBV30 and J usage is TRBJ1-1; D might be TRBD1 (5 bases). The CDR3 contains 12 residues. V was clipped by 1 base and J by 6 bases, with 9 bases between them. Germline V lookup: CDR1 GTSNPN, CDR2 SVGIG (reference sequence). CDR3 sequence: CAWSAGSAEAFF. In DNA form, the CDR3 reads TGTGCCTGGAGTGCAGGGAGTGCTGAAGCTTTCTTT.

This clone was seen just once. The chain joins TRBV7-9 to TRBJ1-1, with a tentative D call TRBD1 (5 bases). Trimming took off 3 bases at V and 3 bases at J, with 14 bases between the two ends. The CDR3 runs 15 residues. Per germline, CDR1 SEHNR and CDR2 FQNEAQ (reference sequence). The CDR3 loop is CASSLAGSGDTEAFF. CDR3 nucleotides: TGTGCCAGCAGCTTGGCAGGGAGTGGGGACACTGAAGCTTTCTTT.

CDR3 amino acids: CASSGTDKFYEQYF. DNA for the CDR3: TGTGCCAGCAGTGGGACCGATAAATTCTACGAGCAGTACTTC. The chain recombines TRBV6-5 with TRBJ2-7; D could derive from TRBD1 or TRBD2 (5 bases each). Germline V gene data show CDR1 as MNHEY and CDR2 as SVGAGI. V dropped 5 bases and J dropped 3 bases, with 14 bases sitting between them. The CDR3 length is 14 residues.

This chain connects TRBV11-2 to TRBJ2-7; no clear D gene. The CDR3 has 16 residues. V dropped 0 bases and J dropped 5 bases, with 17 bases sitting between them. Germline CDR1 SGHAT, CDR2 FQNNGV. The CDR3 reads CASSLEGPTPVNEQYF. CDR3 in DNA: TGTGCCAGCAGCTTAGAGGGCCCCACCCCGGTTAACGAGCAGTACTTC.

This clone was seen once. The chain couples TRBV5-1 to TRBJ2-7, with unresolved D. Germline CDR1 is SGHRS and CDR2 is YFSETQ. V lost 0 bases and J lost 7, with 14 bases in between. The CDR3 totals 14 residues. The CDR3 coding sequence is TGCGCCAGCAGCTTGGACCGCCAATCGTGGGAGCAGTACTTC. This sequence encodes CASSLDRQSWEQYF.

The chain joins TRBV5-3 to TRBJ2-7; 9 bases match TRBD1. TRBV5-3 is reported as an ORF; its role is uncertain. The CDR3 is made up of 14 amino acids. The ends lost 5 bases at V and 3 bases at J; junction bases unmatched: 6. The CDR3 nucleotides are TGTGCCAGAAGGGTACCGGGACAGGGCTACGAGCAGTACTTC. Translated: CARRVPGQGYEQYF.

The chain couples TRBV6-5 to TRBJ2-5; D is perhaps TRBD2 (5 bases). The germline V and J ends were trimmed by 8 bases and 4 bases, with 14 bases remaining between them. Germline lookup yields CDR1 MNHEY and CDR2 SVGAGI. The CDR3 consists of 13 residues. The CDR3 region has the DNA TGTGCCAGCTGGACCGCGGCGGGAGAGACCCAGTACTTC. Translation gives CASWTAAGETQYF.

CDR3 sequence: CASSTTNCGEQYF. CDR3 nucleotide sequence: TGTGCCAGCAGCACGACTAATTGCGGGGAGCAGTACTTC. The chain is built from TRBV21-1 and TRBJ2-7; the D call in the table, TRBD2, was not verified against the DNA. TRBV21-1 is described as a pseudogene. This CDR3 has 13 amino acids.